Each of the 25 T cell receptor beta chains below was sequenced from the same sample in a study of cytomegalovirus exposure and HLA in healthy donors. PCR involved 60 Vbeta and 13 Jbeta primers. Clones were read by immunoSEQ multiplex PCR, and TCRdb kept only the in-frame ones, dropping some. The table has 210,000 or so clones, roughly 84% seen once. Sequencing input: PBMCs. The receptors here all came from a human donor in good health.

The chain combines TRBV21-1 with TRBJ2-7; the D call in the table, TRBD1, was not verified against the DNA. TRBV21-1 is a documented pseudogene. This CDR3 has 18 residues. DNA of the CDR3: TGTGCCAGCAGCTTGCGTTCGCCGGACAGGCCGAGCTCCTACGAGCAGTACTTC. Translating it yields CASSLRSPDRPSSYEQYF.

The chain couples TRBV4-1 to TRBJ1-2; tentative D call: TRBD1 (5 bases). V lost 4 bases, J lost 0 bases, and 12 bases lay in between. From germline, CDR1 is MGHRA and CDR2 YSYEKL. This CDR3 is 15 amino acids long. The CDR3 nucleotides are TGCGCCAGCAGCCCCACTACAGGAACTAACTATGGCTACACCTTC. Its protein is CASSPTTGTNYGYTF.

The J gene is TRBJ2-7, the V gene TRBV19, with 7 positions matching TRBD1. There are 13 residues in the CDR3. The junction had 2 bases not matched to a gene; V was cut back by 6 bases and J by 0 bases. Germline V CDR1 and CDR2: LNHDA, SQIVND (reference sequence). CDR3 in DNA: TGTGCCAGTAGGAACAGGGGCTCCTACGAGCAGTACTTC. This translates into CASRNRGSYEQYF. The full variable domain, with the rest looked up from reference TRBV19 and TRBJ2-7, is DGGITQSPKYLFRKEGQNVTLSCEQNLNHDAMYWYRQDPGQGLRLIYYSQIVNDFQKGDIAEGYSVSREKKESFPLTVTSAQKNPTAFYLCASRNRGSYEQYFGPGTRLTVT.

This clone was seen once. The rearrangement links TRBV9 to TRBJ2-5; TRBD2 aligns across 8 bases. V shed 0 bases, J shed 0 bases, and the junction held 1 base outside the gene matches. CDR1 is SGDLS and CDR2 is YYNGEE in the germline V gene. The CDR3 extends over 15 amino acids. This chain's CDR3 is CASSVAGGYQETQYF. Here the CDR3 DNA reads TGTGCCAGCAGCGTAGCGGGAGGGTACCAAGAGACCCAGTACTTC.

V and J are TRBV29-1 and TRBJ1-2; 7 bases line up with TRBD1. V shed 5 bases, J shed 2 bases, and the junction held 8 bases outside the gene matches. Germline CDR1 is SQVTM and CDR2 is ANQGSEA. The CDR3 totals 14 residues. The DNA of the CDR3 is TGCAGCGTTAAAACCGGGACAGCGAACTATGGCTACACCTTC. Translating gives CSVKTGTANYGYTF.

V usage is TRBV10-3 and J usage is TRBJ2-3; the D is unclear. The germline V and J ends were trimmed by 0 bases and 7 bases, with 8 bases remaining between them. CDR1 and CDR2 (germline): ENHRY, SYGVKD. There are 13 residues in the CDR3. The DNA of the CDR3 is TGTGCCATCAGTGAGTCGAACAGCTATACGCAGTATTTT. Protein: CAISESNSYTQYF.

The rearrangement links TRBV30 to TRBJ2-3, with D uncertain. This CDR3 comprises 12 residues. Germline values: CDR1 GTSNPN, CDR2 SVGIG (reference sequence). V lost 4 bases and J 0 bases, leaving 5 bases between the germline ends. The chain's CDR3 is CAWTGSTDTQYF. CDR3 coding DNA: TGTGCCTGGACAGGTAGCACAGATACGCAGTATTTT.

The chain recombines TRBV6-1 with TRBJ2-5; D possibly corresponds to TRBD2 (6 bases). In germline, CDR1 is MNHNS, CDR2 SASEGT. Trimming pared 5 bases from V and 5 bases from J, leaving 18 bases between. The CDR3 has 15 residues. The CDR3 bases are TGTGCCAGCAGTTTTCCGACTAGACCCACCGAGACCCAGTACTTC. Translation gives CASSFPTRPTETQYF.

The gene calls are TRBV19 and TRBJ2-7; no firm D call. This CDR3 spans 14 amino acids. Per the germline V gene, CDR1 is LNHDA and CDR2 is SQIVND (reference sequence). Trimming left V 5 bases short and J 0 bases short, with 11 bases between. CDR3 in DNA: TGTGCCAGTAGTCAGGCGTACTCCTCCTACGAGCAGTACTTC. This codes for CASSQAYSSYEQYF.

The chain couples TRBV5-1 to TRBJ2-3; the match to TRBD2 covers 14 bases. The V gene end was trimmed by 2 bases and the J gene end by 1 base; junction bases not matched to a gene: 3. The CDR3 runs 17 residues. Germline-derived CDR1 and CDR2 are SGHRS and YFSETQ. This CDR3 is CASSFSTSGRGTDTQYF. The CDR3 DNA sequence: TGCGCCAGCAGCTTCTCGACTAGCGGGAGGGGCACAGATACGCAGTATTTT.

The chain carries TRBV29-1 and TRBJ2-3; 7 bases agree with TRBD2. V shed 6 bases and J 5 bases; nucleotides not matched to a gene: 11. Looked up from germline, CDR1 is SQVTM and CDR2 is ANQGSEA. This CDR3 spans 14 amino acids. CDR3 loop: CSVGPGLSLDTQYF. The CDR3 nucleotides are TGCAGCGTCGGACCGGGACTATCCTTAGATACGCAGTATTTT.

The chain employs TRBV15 and TRBJ2-5, with TRBD2 identical over 13 bases. The end of the DNA aligns better with TRBJ2-7, so the J call may be wrong. Germline CDR1 LNHNV, CDR2 YYDKDF (reference sequence). The CDR3 spans 17 residues. The CDR3 here is CATSRPSPGLAGYEQYF. The CDR3 bases are TGTGCCACCAGCAGACCCTCCCCGGGACTAGCGGGATACGAGCAGTACTTC.

The CDR3 DNA sequence: TGTGCCAGCTCCGTTGGGCGAAGCACCGGGGAGCTGTTTTTT. Translation gives CASSVGRSTGELFF. This chain connects TRBV18 to TRBJ2-2; no definite D call. This CDR3 is 14 amino acids long. Trimming removed 6 bases from V and 4 bases from J, with 12 bases in between. Germline CDR1 KGHSH, CDR2 LQKENI.

J is TRBJ1-3 and V is TRBV18; weak D call: TRBD1 (6 bases). The V end was cut by 1 base, the J end by 4 bases, with 11 bases between. There are 15 residues in the CDR3. Germline CDR1 is KGHSH and CDR2 is LQKENI. The CDR3 loop is CASSPQGGEGNTIYF. The CDR3 DNA reads as TGTGCCAGCTCACCACAAGGGGGAGAGGGAAACACCATATATTTT.

The chain combines TRBV28 with TRBJ1-5, with 9 bases lining up with TRBD1. The V and J ends lost 6 bases and 6 bases, in that order; junction bases with no gene match: 9. This CDR3 is built from 15 residues. Germline loops: CDR1 MDHEN, CDR2 SYDVKM. In DNA form, the CDR3 reads TGTGCCAGCAGCCCCGGGACAGGGCCCTCTCAGCCCCAGCATTTT. It yields the protein CASSPGTGPSQPQHF.

About this clone itself: A junction boundary mismatches the germline segment, possibly from a read error. This chain links TRBV4-2 with TRBJ2-1, with TRBD2 matching 13 bases. This CDR3 is 12 amino acids long. Germline CDR1 LGHNA, CDR2 YNFKEQ. CDR3 loop: CASSLGTSGILF. In nucleotides, the CDR3 is TGTGCCAGCAGCCTAGGGACTAGCGGGATTCTCTTC.

This clone occurred a few times. The chain has TRBV7-8 and TRBJ2-3; 8 nucleotides line up with TRBD2. After removal of 2 bases from V and 6 bases from J, the junction contained 7 bases not matched to a gene. Germline CDR1 SGHVS, CDR2 FQNEAQ. The CDR3 runs to 15 residues. The CDR3: CASSLRGLVADTQYF. As DNA, the CDR3 is TGTGCCAGCAGCTTAAGGGGACTAGTGGCGGATACGCAGTATTTT.

This CDR3 reads CASSPPSETSYNEQFF. In DNA form, the CDR3 reads TGTGCCAGCTCACCACCGAGCGAGACTTCCTACAATGAGCAGTTCTTC. The chain uses TRBV18 and TRBJ2-1; D is ambiguous. CDR1 is KGHSH, CDR2 LQKENI, per germline. The CDR3 is 16 amino acids. V lost 0 bases to trimming and J lost 1 base, with 10 bases between them.

The V call is TRBV28, the J call TRBJ1-4; no clear D gene. Germline CDR1 MDHEN, CDR2 SYDVKM. V lost 5 bases to trimming and J lost 8 bases, with 18 bases between them. The CDR3 length is 15 residues. The CDR3 sequence: CASSHRPSGGEKLFF. In nucleotides, the CDR3 is TGTGCCAGCAGTCACCGACCCAGCGGCGGCGAAAAACTGTTTTTT.

This chain joins TRBV4-3 and TRBJ2-6; 12 bases agree with TRBD2. Germline V gene lookup returns CDR1 LGHNA and CDR2 YSLEER. After removal of 1 base from V and 1 base from J, the junction contained 5 bases not matched to a gene. This CDR3 region has 19 residues. The CDR3 sequence is CASSQGLAGVRSGANVLTF. DNA for the CDR3: TGCGCCAGCAGCCAAGGACTAGCGGGAGTACGGTCTGGGGCCAACGTCCTGACTTTC.

The V gene is TRBV7-9, the J gene TRBJ1-2, with unresolved D. The CDR3 covers 13 residues. Germline V gives CDR1 SEHNR, CDR2 FQNEAQ (reference sequence). Trimming pared 1 base from V and 4 bases from J, leaving 7 bases between. The chain's CDR3 is CASSLVNFYGYTF. DNA of the CDR3: TGTGCCAGCAGCTTAGTGAACTTCTATGGCTACACCTTC.

The chain links TRBV9 to TRBJ1-4; 7 bases line up with TRBD1. Per the germline V gene, CDR1 is SGDLS and CDR2 is YYNGEE. This CDR3 contains 15 residues. V lost 1 base to trimming and J lost 4 bases; unmatched junction nucleotides: 4. The CDR3 spells CASSVTRGVNEKLFF. The CDR3 DNA reads as TGTGCCAGCAGCGTAACCAGGGGGGTTAATGAAAAACTGTTTTTT.

J is TRBJ2-1 and V is TRBV10-3; 9 nucleotides match TRBD1. Unmatched junction bases numbered 7, after V lost 2 bases and J lost 5 bases. The CDR3 extends over 16 amino acids. The V gene's germline CDR1 is ENHRY and CDR2 SYGVKD. The CDR3 here is CAISEPGTGNHNEQFF. CDR3 nucleotides: TGTGCCATCAGTGAGCCCGGGACAGGGAATCACAATGAGCAGTTCTTC.

The chain links TRBV2 to TRBJ2-7, with D unclear. The CDR3 runs 11 residues. CDR1 and CDR2 from the germline V gene are SNHLY and FYNNEI. The V and J ends lost 6 bases and 5 bases respectively, with 8 bases between them. This CDR3 reads CASSLFDEQYF. The DNA of the CDR3 is TGTGCCAGCAGCCTTTTTGACGAGCAGTACTTC.

The CDR3 here is CASSTGTGGRETQYF. The CDR3 nucleotides read TGTGCCAGCAGCACAGGGACAGGGGGTAGAGAGACCCAGTACTTC. The rearrangement joins TRBV6-6 to TRBJ2-5, with 11 bases fitting TRBD1. Per the germline V gene, CDR1 is MNHNY and CDR2 is SVGAGI (reference sequence). This CDR3 is 15 amino acids long. The junction had 7 bases not matched to a gene; V was cut back by 6 bases and J by 4 bases.